The entry that follows covers one T cell receptor beta chain sequence. In the study's own analysis: Reference gene primer amplification in the assay estimated nucleated cell counts. Using immunoSEQ multiplex PCR, the repertoire was profiled, and TCRdb retains in-frame clones only, with some absent. Clonal size and the V and J genes are those of that table, whereas D and trimming came from the DNA. The sample comprises about 240,000 clones, 70% to 90% of which are singletons, and 6.2% rests with the top ten. These data come from a study of blood T cell repertoires in COVID-19. The wider study: Material from acute and convalescent COVID-19 was sourced from the United States, Italy and Spain. T cells, B-cell-depleted T cells, or PBMCs supplied cDNA or gDNA.

Trimming left V 5 bases short and J 1 base short, with 5 bases between. This CDR3 contains 11 residues. Germline V gene sequence: CDR1 DFQATT, CDR2 SNEGSKA (reference sequence). This receptor was taken from a man between 60 and 75 years old with acute or convalescent COVID-19. The chain has TRBV20-1 and TRBJ1-1; D is uncertain. The sequenced material came from peripheral blood. This CDR3 reads CSAAKNTEAFF. CDR3 DNA sequence: TGCAGTGCTGCTAAGAACACTGAAGCTTTCTTT.